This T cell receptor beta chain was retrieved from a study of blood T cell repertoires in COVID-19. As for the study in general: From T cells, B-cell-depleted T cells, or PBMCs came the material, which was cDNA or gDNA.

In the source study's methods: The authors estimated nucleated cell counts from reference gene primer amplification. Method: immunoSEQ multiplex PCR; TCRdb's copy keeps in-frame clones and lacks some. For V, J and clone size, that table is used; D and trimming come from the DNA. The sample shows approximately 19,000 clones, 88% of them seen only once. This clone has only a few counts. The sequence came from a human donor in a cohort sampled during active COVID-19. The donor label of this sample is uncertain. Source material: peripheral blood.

This CDR3 is CASSLSTGGNTGELFF. The DNA of the CDR3 is TGTGCCAGCAGCTTAAGTACAGGGGGGAACACCGGGGAGCTGTTTTTT. The chain carries TRBV7-6 and TRBJ2-2; TRBD1 matches at 8 bases. Looked up from germline, CDR1 is SGHVS and CDR2 is FNYEAQ. V lost 2 bases to trimming and J lost 1 base; unmatched junction nucleotides: 3. This CDR3 is built from 16 residues.